The next 16 T cell receptor beta chains were all read from a single sample in a study of OX40 agonist ivuxolimab in advanced cancers. Profiling relied on immunoSEQ multiplex PCR, and the TCRdb table lists in-frame clones only, not all of them. The table has under 140,000 clones, approximately 90% seen once. Source: CD4+ or CD8+ T cells sorted from blood, taken in a trial of the OX40 agonist ivuxolimab. These TCRs come from an adult with an advanced solid tumor such as melanoma, head and neck, liver or kidney cancer.

The rearrangement links TRBV14 to TRBJ1-1, with unresolved D. This CDR3 region has 14 residues. V lost 0 bases and J lost 5, with 10 bases in between. In germline, CDR1 is SGHDN, CDR2 FVKESK. The CDR3 nucleotides read TGTGCCAGCAGCCAAGATACGGTTGCAACTGAAGCTTTCTTT. As protein: CASSQDTVATEAFF.

The chain couples TRBV4-3 to TRBJ1-1; D gene ambiguous. Deletions cut 0 bases from V and 1 base from J, with 6 bases between. From germline, CDR1 is LGHNA and CDR2 YSLEER. This CDR3 spans 14 amino acids. Here the CDR3 reads CASSQDRRNTEAFF. The CDR3 region has the DNA TGCGCCAGCAGCCAAGATCGGCGGAACACTGAAGCTTTCTTT.

The CDR3 DNA follows: TGTGCCAGTAAAACAGTGGCCTCTGGAAACACCATATATTTT. Protein: CASKTVASGNTIYF. The J gene is TRBJ1-3, the V gene TRBV19; D uncertain. V lost 7 bases to trimming and J lost 0 bases, with 10 bases between them. CDR1 and CDR2 (germline): LNHDA, SQIVND (reference sequence). CDR3 size: 14 residues.

The chain joins TRBV5-1 to TRBJ2-7; tentatively, D is TRBD1 or TRBD2 (6 bases each). The CDR3 runs to 16 residues. Germline lookup yields CDR1 SGHRS and CDR2 YFSETQ. Deletions cut 3 bases from V and 3 bases from J, with 19 bases between. This CDR3 is CASSYVSGAGSYEQYF. For the CDR3, the DNA is TGCGCCAGCAGCTACGTTTCGGGGGCCGGAAGCTACGAGCAGTACTTC.

The chain links TRBV4-1 to TRBJ2-5; the D is unclear. Trimming shortened V by 0 bases and J by 2 bases, and 13 bases separated the two germline ends. This CDR3 comprises 16 residues. Germline values: CDR1 MGHRA, CDR2 YSYEKL. CDR3 coding DNA: TGCGCCAGCAGCCAAGATAGGACCAAATCACAAGAGACCCAGTACTTC. Amino acids: CASSQDRTKSQETQYF.

On this clone: The sample has other DNA sequences that encode this CDR3 too. The V call is TRBV6-5, the J call TRBJ1-2; D unclear. V shed 0 bases and J shed 8 bases, with 7 bases lying between them. Germline CDR1 reads MNHEY; CDR2 reads SVGAGI. The CDR3 totals 12 residues. The DNA for the CDR3 is TGTGCCAGCAGTTACTCCGGGGAAGGCTACACCTTC. Translated: CASSYSGEGYTF.

This clone came up once. The CDR3 loop reads CASSNRYSGANVLTF. In DNA form, the CDR3 reads TGTGCCAGCAGTAATAGATACTCTGGGGCCAACGTCCTGACTTTC. This chain joins TRBV7-9 and TRBJ2-6; D call uncertain. Per the germline V gene, CDR1 is SEHNR and CDR2 is FQNEAQ (reference sequence). Trimming pared 6 bases from V and 0 bases from J, leaving 9 bases between. CDR3 length: 15 amino acids.

The V call is TRBV13, the J call TRBJ2-5; 9 bases align to TRBD2. CDR3 size: 18 residues. Trimming cost V 4 bases and J 2 bases; bases outside gene matches: 14. Germline CDR1 reads PRHDT; CDR2 reads FYEKMQ (reference sequence). The CDR3 spells CASSSGRGTSTTQETQYF. The CDR3 DNA is TGTGCCAGCAGCTCAGGACGTGGGACTAGCACCACACAAGAGACCCAGTACTTC.

This clone has only one observation. The V gene is TRBV5-1, the J gene TRBJ2-1, with D perhaps assigned TRBD1 or TRBD2 (5 bases each). Trimming removed 6 bases at V and 9 bases at J, with 19 bases between. The CDR3 consists of 14 residues. Germline values: CDR1 SGHRS, CDR2 YFSETQ. In nucleotides, the CDR3 is TGCGCCAGCAACCGGGACCATGGACGGGGTGAGCAGTTCTTC. It codes for CASNRDHGRGEQFF.

The J gene is TRBJ2-6, the V gene TRBV2; no firm D call. Trimming removed 6 bases from V and 0 bases from J, with 12 bases in between. There are 16 residues in the CDR3. Germline lookup yields CDR1 SNHLY and CDR2 FYNNEI. The CDR3 protein is CASREKELSGANVLTF. The DNA of the CDR3 is TGTGCCAGCAGGGAGAAGGAACTCTCTGGGGCCAACGTCCTGACTTTC. The whole variable domain, filled in from reference TRBV2 and TRBJ2-6, reads EPEVTQTPSHQVTQMGQEVILRCVPISNHLYFYWYRQILGQKVEFLVSFYNNEISEKSEIFDDQFSVERPDGSNFTLKIRSTKLEDSAMYFCASREKELSGANVLTFGAGSRLTVL.

The chain combines TRBV2 with TRBJ2-1; D is ambiguous. This CDR3 has 15 amino acids. The germline gives CDR1 SNHLY, CDR2 FYNNEI. Trimming stripped 6 bases from V and 0 bases from J, with 12 bases between. The CDR3 DNA is TGTGCCAGCAGCCCGTGGGGAAGCTCCTACAATGAGCAGTTCTTC. This translates into CASSPWGSSYNEQFF.

This rearrangement joins TRBV5-8 to TRBJ2-7, with D tentatively TRBD1 (6 bases). With 4 bases removed from V and 0 bases from J, the gap between germline ends came to 14 bases. The CDR3 totals 15 residues. Germline V gene sequence: CDR1 SGHTS, CDR2 YDEGEE. The CDR3 nucleotides are TGTGCCAGCAGCCCGGACAGCCCCCTCTCCTACGAGCAGTACTTC. This gives the protein CASSPDSPLSYEQYF.

This chain links TRBV13 with TRBJ2-2; no firm D call. V gave up 3 bases and J gave up 3 bases, with 14 bases separating them. Germline-derived CDR1 and CDR2 are PRHDT and FYEKMQ (reference sequence). This CDR3 spans 16 amino acids. The CDR3 coding sequence is TGTGCCAGCAGCTTGGTGCAGCAACAGTACACCGGGGAGCTGTTTTTT. Encoded protein: CASSLVQQQYTGELFF. The whole variable domain, filled in from reference TRBV13 and TRBJ2-2, reads AAGVIQSPRHLIKEKRETATLKCYPIPRHDTVYWYQQGPGQDPQFLISFYEKMQSDKGSIPDRFSAQQFSDYHSELNMSSLELGDSALYFCASSLVQQQYTGELFFGEGSRLTVL.

The DNA of the CDR3 is TGTGCCAGCAGCTTAACGGAAGTTAACGAGCAGTACTTC. This gives the protein CASSLTEVNEQYF. The genes are TRBV7-3 and TRBJ2-7; D is unclear. Trimming took off 0 bases at V and 5 bases at J, with 8 bases between the two ends. The CDR3 length is 13 residues. Germline CDR1 SGHTA, CDR2 FQGTGA.

This chain joins TRBV7-3 and TRBJ2-1; the D gene is possibly TRBD2 (6 bases). Deletions cut 1 base from V and 10 bases from J, with 11 bases between. The length of the CDR3 is 13 residues. The V gene's germline CDR1 is SGHTA and CDR2 FQGTGA. CDR3 sequence reads: CASSLRLLAEQFF. In nucleotides, the CDR3 is TGTGCCAGCAGCTTAAGGTTGCTAGCGGAGCAGTTCTTC. Complete variable domain (other parts from reference TRBV7-3 and TRBJ2-1): GAGVSQTPSNKVTEKGKYVELRCDPISGHTALYWYRQSLGQGPEFLIYFQGTGAADDSGLPNDRFFAVRPEGSVSTLKIQRTERGDSAVYLCASSLRLLAEQFFGPGTRLTVL.

V usage is TRBV7-9 and J usage is TRBJ1-4; D is undetermined. Germline lookup yields CDR1 SEHNR and CDR2 FQNEAQ (reference sequence). The V and J ends lost 3 bases and 8 bases respectively, with 10 bases between them. The CDR3 contains 13 residues. The CDR3, as DNA: TGTGCCAGCAGCTTTTCGCAGGTGGAAAAACTGTTTTTT. Translating it yields CASSFSQVEKLFF.